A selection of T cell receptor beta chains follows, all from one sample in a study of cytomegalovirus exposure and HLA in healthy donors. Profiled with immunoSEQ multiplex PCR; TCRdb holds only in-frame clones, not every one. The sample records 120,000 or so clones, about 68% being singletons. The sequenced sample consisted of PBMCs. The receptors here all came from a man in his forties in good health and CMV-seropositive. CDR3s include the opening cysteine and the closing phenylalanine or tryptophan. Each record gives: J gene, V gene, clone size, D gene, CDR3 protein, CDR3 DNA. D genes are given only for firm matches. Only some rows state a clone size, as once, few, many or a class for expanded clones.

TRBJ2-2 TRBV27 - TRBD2 CASSPTTSGGRNTGELFF TGTGCCAGCAGTCCCACCACCAGCGGGGGGCGGAACACCGGGGAGCTGTTTTTT
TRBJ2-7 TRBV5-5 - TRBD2 CASSLSAGRSYEQYF TGTGCCAGCAGCTTATCAGCGGGGCGCTCCTACGAGCAGTACTTC
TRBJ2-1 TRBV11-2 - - CASSPMNEQFF TGTGCCAGCAGCCCAATGAATGAGCAGTTCTTC
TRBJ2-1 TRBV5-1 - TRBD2 CASNLLAGGYNEQFF TGCGCCAGCAACTTACTAGCGGGAGGGTACAATGAGCAGTTCTTC
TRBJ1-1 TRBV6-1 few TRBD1 CASSPGQLNTEAFF TGTGCCAGCAGTCCGGGACAGCTAAACACTGAAGCTTTCTTT
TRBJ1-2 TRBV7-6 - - CAGSPRSLSNYGYTF TGTGCCGGCAGCCCCCGGTCACTGTCGAACTATGGCTACACCTTC
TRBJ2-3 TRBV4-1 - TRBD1 CASRKLEGARDTQYF TGCGCCAGCAGAAAACTAGAGGGGGCGAGAGATACGCAGTATTTT
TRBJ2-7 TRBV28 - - CASSLPAASYEQYF TGTGCCAGCAGTTTGCCGGCGGCCTCCTACGAGCAGTACTTC
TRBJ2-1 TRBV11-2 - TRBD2 CASSLIPGTRAQEEQFF TGTGCCAGCAGCCTCATTCCCGGGACTAGAGCCCAGGAGGAGCAGTTCTTC
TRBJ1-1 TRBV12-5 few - CASVKGEMNTEAFF TGTGCTAGTGTCAAGGGAGAGATGAACACTGAAGCTTTCTTT
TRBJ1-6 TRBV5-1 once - CASSLVTRVGSWGSNSPLHF TGCGCCAGCAGCTTGGTGACTCGGGTTGGATCCTGGGGCTCAAATTCACCCCTCCACTTT
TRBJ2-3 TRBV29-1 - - CSVGDSSHTQYF TGCAGCGTAGGTGACAGCTCCCATACGCAGTATTTT
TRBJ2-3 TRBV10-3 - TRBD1 CAIREPGQRPDTQYF TGTGCCATCAGGGAGCCGGGACAGAGACCAGATACGCAGTATTTT
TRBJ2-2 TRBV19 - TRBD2 CASRTDWEGGELFF TGTGCCAGTAGAACAGACTGGGAGGGCGGGGAGCTGTTTTTT
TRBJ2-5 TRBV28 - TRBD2 CASSSTDPALAGIQETQYF TGTGCCAGCAGTTCGACCGACCCAGCGCTAGCGGGTATACAAGAGACCCAGTACTTC
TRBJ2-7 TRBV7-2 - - CASSLLWGREQYF TGTGCCAGCAGCTTACTTTGGGGGCGCGAGCAGTACTTC
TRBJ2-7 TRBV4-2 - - CASSQEPQRSEQYF TGTGCCAGCAGCCAAGAACCCCAGCGCTCGGAGCAGTACTTC